The present entry profiles one T cell receptor (beta chain) with its context. The data were obtained in a study of blood T cell repertoires in COVID-19. Per the original methods: Estimation of nucleated cell counts was performed using reference gene primer amplification. The repertoire was sequenced with immunoSEQ multiplex PCR; TCRdb's copy has only in-frame clones and lacks some. V, J and clone size derive from that table, while D and trimming were established from the DNA sequence. The sample yields tens of thousands of clones, about nine tenths seen once. Germline V gene data show CDR1 as SGHRS and CDR2 as YFSETQ. This CDR3 contains 14 residues. Between the trimmed V and J ends, which lost 2 bases and 5 bases, there was a span of 13 bases.

This chain uses TRBV5-1 with TRBJ2-5; the D gene is possibly TRBD1 (6 bases). Input material: peripheral blood. The clonotype comes from a human donor in a cohort sampled during active COVID-19. CDR3 coding DNA: TGCGCCAGCAGCTTCACAGGGAGCCGGGAGACCCAGTACTTC. Its protein is CASSFTGSRETQYF. Variable domain in full (rest from reference TRBV5-1 and TRBJ2-5): KAGVTQTPRYLIKTRGQQVTLSCSPISGHRSVSWYQQTPGQGLQFLFEYFSETQRNKGNFPGRFSGRQFSNSRSEMNVSTLELGDSALYLCASSFTGSRETQYFGPGTRLLVL.